These T cell receptor beta chains were read from a single sample in a study of technical replicates of blood from a few donors. This table comes from immunoSEQ multiplex PCR, and its TCRdb copy is limited to in-frame clones, with some not included. The sample includes approximately 12,000 clones, roughly 92% of them seen just once. The sample consisted of PBMCs. All receptors derive from a human donor in good health. CDR3s leave out the opening cysteine and the closing phenylalanine or tryptophan.

V gene	CDR3 protein
TRBV9	ASSPWDRVGETQY
TRBV6-1	ASTSYQETQY
TRBV21-1	ARTPSGDLTDTQY
TRBV10-1	ASSRLAGAGGDEQY
TRBV28	ASDRTGNYGYT
TRBV11-2	ASSFSAGGVETQY
TRBV10-3	AISESASGSDNEQF
TRBV6-1	ASSEFQGEDGYT
TRBV4-1	ASSQDAGNEQF
TRBV14	ASSQAGGGMGEQY
TRBV28	ASSFPLGLARYNEQF
TRBV30	AWDPLAGGGDEQF
TRBV7-9	ASGGGLTSYEQY
TRBV5-1	ASSGGSYNEQF
TRBV6-4	ASSDSGQGATGELF
TRBV7-9	ASSPRGGEARSGLEQY